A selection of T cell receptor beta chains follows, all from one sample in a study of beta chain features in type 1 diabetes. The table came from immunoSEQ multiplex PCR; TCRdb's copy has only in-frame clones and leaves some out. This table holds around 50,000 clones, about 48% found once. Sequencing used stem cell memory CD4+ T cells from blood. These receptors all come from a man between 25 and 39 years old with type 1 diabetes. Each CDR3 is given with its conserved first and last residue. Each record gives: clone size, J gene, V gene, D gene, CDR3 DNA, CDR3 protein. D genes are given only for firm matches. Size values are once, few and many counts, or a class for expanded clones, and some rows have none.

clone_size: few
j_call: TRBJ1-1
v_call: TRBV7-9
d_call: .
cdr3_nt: TGTGCCAGCAGCCTTAGCGGGGGACAGAACACTGAAGCTTTCTTT
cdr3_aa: CASSLSGGQNTEAFF

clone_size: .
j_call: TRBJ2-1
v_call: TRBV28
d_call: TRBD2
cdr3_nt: TGTGCCAGCAGCCTACTAGCGGGAGGGAGAAATGAGCAGTTCTTC
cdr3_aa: CASSLLAGGRNEQFF

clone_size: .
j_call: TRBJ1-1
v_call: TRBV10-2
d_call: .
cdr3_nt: TGCGCCAGCAGCCGGGGGTCAGAAGCTTTCTTT
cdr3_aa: CASSRGSEAFF

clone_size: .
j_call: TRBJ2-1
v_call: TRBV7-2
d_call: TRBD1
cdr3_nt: TGTGCCAGCAGCTTATCCAGCGGGACAGGGGAGCAGTTCTTC
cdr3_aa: CASSLSSGTGEQFF

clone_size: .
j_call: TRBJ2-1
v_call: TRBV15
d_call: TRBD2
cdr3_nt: TGTGCCACCAGCATTCCGGGACTAGCCTACAATGAGCAGTTCTTC
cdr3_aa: CATSIPGLAYNEQFF

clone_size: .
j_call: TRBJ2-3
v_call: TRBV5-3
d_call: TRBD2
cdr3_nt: TGTGCCAGAAGCGGCGGGACTAGCGGCACAGATACGCAGTATTTT
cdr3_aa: CARSGGTSGTDTQYF

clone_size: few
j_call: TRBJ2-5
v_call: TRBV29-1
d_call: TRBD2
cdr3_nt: TGCAGCGTGGCTCCGGGACTAGCTCAAGAGACCCAGTACTTC
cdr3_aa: CSVAPGLAQETQYF

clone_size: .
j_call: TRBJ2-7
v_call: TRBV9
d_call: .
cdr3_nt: TGTGCCAGCAGCCCGGGGTTCACCTACGAGCAGTACTTC
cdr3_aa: CASSPGFTYEQYF

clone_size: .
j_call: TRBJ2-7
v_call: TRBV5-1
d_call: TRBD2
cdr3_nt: TGCGCCAGCAGCTTGGGGGGGACTAGCGGCTACGAGCAGTACTTC
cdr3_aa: CASSLGGTSGYEQYF

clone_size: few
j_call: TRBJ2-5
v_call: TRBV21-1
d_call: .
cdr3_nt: TGTGCCAGCAGCAGATATAGCGGGAGGGCCGAAGAGACCCAGTACTTC
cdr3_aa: CASSRYSGRAEETQYF

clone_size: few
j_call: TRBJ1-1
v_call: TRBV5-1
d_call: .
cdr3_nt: TGCGCCAGTGCCAGGGCGGGAAGCACTGAAGCTTTCTTT
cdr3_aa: CASARAGSTEAFF

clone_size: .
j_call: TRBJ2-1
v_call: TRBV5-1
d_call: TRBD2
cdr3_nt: TGCGCCAGCAGGACGACTAGCGGGAATTTACATGAGCAGTTCTTC
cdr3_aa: CASRTTSGNLHEQFF

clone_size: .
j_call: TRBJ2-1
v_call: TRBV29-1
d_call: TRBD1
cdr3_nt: TGCAGCGTTGGAGGGGGCCCCAATGAGCAGTTCTTC
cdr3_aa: CSVGGGPNEQFF

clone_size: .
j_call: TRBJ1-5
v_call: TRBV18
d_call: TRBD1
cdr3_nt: TGTGCCAGCTCACCAAACAGGGGAGGACAGCCCCAGCATTTT
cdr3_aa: CASSPNRGGQPQHF

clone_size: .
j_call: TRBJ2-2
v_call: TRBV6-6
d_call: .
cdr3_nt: TGTGCCAGCAGTCGACAGTCAGGGGATTACACCGGGGAGCTGTTTTTT
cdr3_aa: CASSRQSGDYTGELFF

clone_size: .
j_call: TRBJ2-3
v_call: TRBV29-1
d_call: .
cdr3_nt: TGCAGCGTTGAACGAGTTGTCACAGATACGCAGTATTTT
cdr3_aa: CSVERVVTDTQYF

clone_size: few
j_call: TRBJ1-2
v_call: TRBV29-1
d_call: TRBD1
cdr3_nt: TGCAGCGTTGAAGATTACAGGGGTGGCTACACCTTC
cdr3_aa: CSVEDYRGGYTF

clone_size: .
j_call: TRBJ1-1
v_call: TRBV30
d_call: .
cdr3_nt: TGTGCCTGGATGACAGGACCGTTGGACACTGAAGCTTTCTTT
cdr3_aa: CAWMTGPLDTEAFF

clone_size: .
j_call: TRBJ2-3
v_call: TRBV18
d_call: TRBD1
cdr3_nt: TGTGCCAGCTCTCTTCAGGGGGTATCCACAGATACGCAGTATTTT
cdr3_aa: CASSLQGVSTDTQYF

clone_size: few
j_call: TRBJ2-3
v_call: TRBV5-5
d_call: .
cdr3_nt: TGTGCCAGCAGCGGCGGATTAGATACGCAGTATTTT
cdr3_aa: CASSGGLDTQYF

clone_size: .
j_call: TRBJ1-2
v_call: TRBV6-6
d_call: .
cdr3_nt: TGTGCCAGCAGTACGGAGTTAGCTAACTATGGCTACACCTTC
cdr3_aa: CASSTELANYGYTF

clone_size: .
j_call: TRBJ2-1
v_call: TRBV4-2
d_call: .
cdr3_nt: TGTGCCAGCAGCGCCGGGAATTACAATGAGCAGTTCTTC
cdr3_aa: CASSAGNYNEQFF

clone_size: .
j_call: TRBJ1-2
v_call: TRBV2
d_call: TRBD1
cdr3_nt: TGTGCCAGCAGTTTTGACTACGGGGCCGGGACAGACTTC
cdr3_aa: CASSFDYGAGTDF

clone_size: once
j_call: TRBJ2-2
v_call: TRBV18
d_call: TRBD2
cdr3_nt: TGTGCCAGCTCGCCGCTAGCGGGAGGCACTCGGACCGGGGAGCTGTTTTTT
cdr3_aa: CASSPLAGGTRTGELFF

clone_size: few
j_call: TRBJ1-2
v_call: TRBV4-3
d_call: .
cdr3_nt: TGCGCCAGCAGCCAAGACGGAGGGTATGGCTACACCTTC
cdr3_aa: CASSQDGGYGYTF

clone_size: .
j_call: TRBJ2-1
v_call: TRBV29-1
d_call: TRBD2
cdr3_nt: TGCAGCGTTACCGGACTAGCGGGAGTCGATGAGCAGTTCTTC
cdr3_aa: CSVTGLAGVDEQFF

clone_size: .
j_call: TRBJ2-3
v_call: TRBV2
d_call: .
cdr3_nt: TGTGCCAGCCATCTGCACTCTAGCACAGATACGCAGTATTTT
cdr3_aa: CASHLHSSTDTQYF

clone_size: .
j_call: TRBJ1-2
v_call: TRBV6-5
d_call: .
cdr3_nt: TGTGCCAGCAGTTACTCTGATGGGGGCTACTATGGCTACACCTTC
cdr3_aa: CASSYSDGGYYGYTF

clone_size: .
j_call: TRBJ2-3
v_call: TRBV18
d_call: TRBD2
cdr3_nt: TGTGCCAGCTCACCACAGCCACTAGCGGGAGGAGTTGGAACGCAGTATTTT
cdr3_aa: CASSPQPLAGGVGTQYF

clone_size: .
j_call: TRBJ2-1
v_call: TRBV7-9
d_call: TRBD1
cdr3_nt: TGTGCCAGCAGCCGATCGACAGGGTACAATGAGCAGTTCTTC
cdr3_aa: CASSRSTGYNEQFF

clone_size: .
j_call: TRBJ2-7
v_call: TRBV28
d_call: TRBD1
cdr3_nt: TGTGCCAGCAGGACCGGGACAGACTACGAGCAGTACTTC
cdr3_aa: CASRTGTDYEQYF

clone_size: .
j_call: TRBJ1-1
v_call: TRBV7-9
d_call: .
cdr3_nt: TGTGCCAGCAGCGCTCAGGATCTAAGGACTGAAGCTTTCTTT
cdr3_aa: CASSAQDLRTEAFF

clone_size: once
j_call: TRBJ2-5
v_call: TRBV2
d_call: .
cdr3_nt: TGTGCCAGCAGTGAACGGAGCGGGACCCAGTACTTC
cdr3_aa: CASSERSGTQYF

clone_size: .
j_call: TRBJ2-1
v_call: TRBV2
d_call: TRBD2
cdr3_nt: TGTGCCAGCAGGTCACTAGCGGGAGTGTACAATGAGCAGTTCTTC
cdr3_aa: CASRSLAGVYNEQFF

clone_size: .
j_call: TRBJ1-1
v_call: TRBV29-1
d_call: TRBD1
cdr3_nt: TGCAGCCTCAACCGACAGGGGTTAAGCACTGAAGCTTTCTTT
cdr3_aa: CSLNRQGLSTEAFF

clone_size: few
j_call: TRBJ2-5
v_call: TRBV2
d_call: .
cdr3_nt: TGTGCCACGCAGGGGATTGGGGAGACCCAGTACTTC
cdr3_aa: CATQGIGETQYF

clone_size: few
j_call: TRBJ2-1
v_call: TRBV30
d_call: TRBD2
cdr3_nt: TGTGCCTGGAGCCGGACTAGCGAGGAGCAGTTCTTC
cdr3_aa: CAWSRTSEEQFF